These 3 T cell receptor beta chains share one sample of origin, sequenced in a study of blood T cells in healthy people across ages. Alongside a J-beta primer mix, a sample-barcoded 5' primer served in a second PCR lasting about 7 to 11 cycles. One entry per CDR3 protein, called by TCRdb with MiXCR from the 5' RACE reads. The sample records more than 1 million distinct CDR3 sequences, over 35% being singletons. Sequenced material: blood. The origin of the receptors is a woman aged 55-70 years in good health.

This clonotype was detected a few times. The V and J genes are TRBV5-1 and TRBJ2-7, with a tentative D call TRBD1 (5 bases). This CDR3 is 12 amino acids long. The V end was cut by 4 bases, the J end by 5 bases, with 10 bases between. Germline CDR1 reads SGHRS; CDR2 reads YFSETQ. CDR3 bases: TGCGCCAGCAGCAGGGGTCCTAACGAGCAGTACTTC. This encodes CASSRGPNEQYF.

The chain combines TRBV6-5 with TRBJ2-5; D is unclear. V was trimmed by 2 bases and J by 11 bases, leaving 15 bases between them. The CDR3 extends over 13 amino acids. The germline V gene encodes CDR1 MNHEY and CDR2 SVGAGI. This chain's CDR3 is CASSYPNGNEQYF. The CDR3 nucleotides are TGTGCCAGCAGTTACCCGAATGGGAATGAGCAGTACTTC.

The chain is built from TRBV13 and TRBJ2-3; 9 bases map to TRBD2. The CDR3 consists of 17 residues. Germline CDR1 PRHDT, CDR2 FYEKMQ (reference sequence). Trimming at V came to 4 bases and at J to 4 bases, leaving 12 bases not matched to a gene. CDR3 sequence (DNA): TGTGCCAGCAGCTCAAAGACTAGCGGCATGTATGCAGATACGCAGTATTTT. Protein product: CASSSKTSGMYADTQYF.